These 25 T cell receptor beta chains share one sample of origin, sequenced in a study of identical twins. MiXCR was run by TCRdb on the 5' RACE reads, yielding one entry per CDR3 protein. Among fewer than 250,000 distinct CDR3 sequences, about 7% were seen once, and the ten largest hold roughly 3.9%. These data also formed part of another study, on yellow fever vaccine responses in identical twins.

Sequenced: memory (CD45RO+) T cells sorted from blood. The receptor source for this set is a woman aged 18-35 years in good health.

V gene TRBV15 combines with J gene TRBJ2-3; 11 nucleotides align to TRBD2. Germline CDR1 reads LNHNV; CDR2 reads YYDKDF (reference sequence). The J segment lost 2 bases and the V segment lost 6 bases, leaving 7 bases of the junction unmatched. The CDR3 totals 16 residues. CDR3 sequence (DNA): TGTGCCACCAGTCTAAGACTAGCGGGGAACACAGATACGCAGTATTTT. Protein: CATSLRLAGNTDTQYF. Full variable domain (outside the CDR3, taken from reference TRBV15 and TRBJ2-3): DAMVIQNPRYQVTQFGKPVTLSCSQTLNHNVMYWYQQKSSQAPKLLFHYYDKDFNNEADTPDNFQSRRPNTSFCFLDIRSPGLGDTAMYLCATSLRLAGNTDTQYFGPGTRLTVL.

There are many counts of this clonotype. The V gene is TRBV12-5, the J gene TRBJ1-2; D unresolved. The CDR3 has 15 amino acids. Trimming took off 4 bases at V and 0 bases at J, with 12 bases between the two ends. The germline V gene encodes CDR1 LGHNT and CDR2 FRNRAP. This CDR3 is CASGSEEGSNYGYTF. CDR3 coding DNA: TGTGCTAGTGGTTCAGAGGAGGGTTCTAACTATGGCTACACCTTC.

This clonotype was seen many times. V and J are TRBV24-1 and TRBJ2-3, with a weak D call TRBD1 (6 bases). Germline CDR1 reads KGHDR; CDR2 reads SFDVKD. The CDR3 covers 18 residues. V was cut by 3 bases and J by 4 bases, with 22 bases left in between. CDR3 amino acids: CATSDDLTGSSLADTQYF. CDR3 nucleotide sequence: TGTGCCACCAGTGATGACCTAACAGGGAGTTCTCTGGCAGATACGCAGTATTTT.

The J gene is TRBJ1-5, the V gene TRBV27; TRBD1 might be the D (6 bases). The CDR3 consists of 14 residues. Trimming took 4 bases from V and 2 from J, leaving 9 bases between them. Germline assignment: CDR1 MNHEY and CDR2 SMNVEV (reference sequence). In DNA form, the CDR3 reads TGTGCCAGCAGTTGGGCAGGGGGCAATCAGCCCCAGCATTTT. It translates to CASSWAGGNQPQHF.

This clonotype was detected only a few times. The chain combines TRBV5-1 with TRBJ2-5; a weak D match, TRBD1 (6 bases). V lost 2 bases and J lost 4, with 15 bases in between. This CDR3 contains 15 residues. The germline V gene has CDR1 SGHRS and CDR2 YFSETQ. CDR3 sequence (DNA): TGCGCCAGCAGCTTCCCCCCAGGGGCCGGAGAGACCCAGTACTTC. Translation: CASSFPPGAGETQYF.

The V call is TRBV29-1, the J call TRBJ2-1, with D perhaps matching TRBD2 (7 bases). The CDR3 runs 15 residues. The germline gives CDR1 SQVTM, CDR2 ANQGSEA. The germline V and J ends were trimmed by 4 bases and 9 bases, with 22 bases remaining between them. CDR3 in amino acids: CSVASGYPRGGEQFF. CDR3 nucleotides: TGCAGCGTTGCCAGCGGGTATCCGAGGGGGGGTGAGCAGTTCTTC.

At least ten counts were recorded for this clonotype. This chain links TRBV7-7 with TRBJ2-3; D gene unclear. The germline V and J ends were trimmed by 10 bases and 4 bases, with 21 bases remaining between them. Per the germline V gene, CDR1 is SSHAT and CDR2 is FNYEAQ (reference sequence). The CDR3 runs to 15 residues. CDR3 nucleotides: TGTGCCACGACAATGTTGGGCGCCCTATCAGATACGCAGTATTTT. It encodes CATTMLGALSDTQYF.

This clonotype was seen at least ten times. The chain recombines TRBV29-1 with TRBJ1-1; TRBD1 might be the D (5 bases). The CDR3 has 14 residues. Germline-derived CDR1 and CDR2 are SQVTM and ANQGSEA. Deletions cut 3 bases from V and 1 base from J, with 12 bases between. For the CDR3, the DNA is TGCAGCGTTGACGGCCCGACAGAGAACACTGAAGCTTTCTTT. Amino acids: CSVDGPTENTEAFF.

This clonotype has more than one count but fewer than ten. The chain is built from TRBV20-1 and TRBJ1-1; 12 bases agree with TRBD1. V lost 3 bases and J lost 10; bases outside the gene matches: 3. The CDR3 has 12 amino acids. The germline gives CDR1 DFQATT, CDR2 SNEGSKA (reference sequence). For the CDR3, the DNA is TGCAGTGCTAGGGGACAGGGGGCCACAGCTTTCTTT. This codes for CSARGQGATAFF.

This clonotype appeared a few times. The J gene is TRBJ2-1, the V gene TRBV2; 7 nucleotides line up with TRBD2. The CDR3 contains 13 residues. Germline trimming cut 8 bases from V and 5 bases from J; bases unmatched to any gene: 6. Germline V gene sequence: CDR1 SNHLY, CDR2 FYNNEI. The CDR3 loop is CASQGSGNNEQFF. The CDR3 DNA sequence: TGTGCCAGCCAGGGAAGCGGGAACAATGAGCAGTTCTTC.

In this sample, this clonotype turned up a few times. The chain employs TRBV4-1 and TRBJ1-2, with D hard to call. Between the trimmed V and J ends, which lost 0 bases and 3 bases, there was a span of 11 bases. The germline CDR1 and CDR2 sequences are MGHRA and YSYEKL. This CDR3 comprises 15 residues. The CDR3 protein is CASSQDPGLDYGYTF. The DNA of the CDR3 is TGCGCCAGCAGCCAAGATCCGGGGTTGGACTATGGCTACACCTTC.

Many counts were recorded for this clonotype. The chain is built from TRBV20-1 and TRBJ1-1, with D hard to call. Trimming pared 0 bases from V and 1 base from J, leaving 6 bases between. Germline V gene sequence: CDR1 DFQATT, CDR2 SNEGSKA (reference sequence). CDR3 size: 13 residues. The CDR3 region has the DNA TGCAGTGCTAGAGATCAGGAGAACACTGAAGCTTTCTTT. Encoded protein: CSARDQENTEAFF.

The table lists this clonotype with many counts. The gene calls are TRBV5-1 and TRBJ1-1; D unclear. This CDR3 spans 13 amino acids. V was clipped by 1 base and J by 8 bases, with 12 bases between them. CDR1 SGHRS and CDR2 YFSETQ come from the germline V gene. This CDR3 reads CASSLRFREEAFF. The CDR3 DNA reads TGCGCCAGCAGCTTGAGGTTTAGGGAAGAAGCTTTCTTT.

This clonotype has a handful of counts. This sequence joins TRBV2 and TRBJ2-5; 7 bases match TRBD2. V dropped 6 bases and J dropped 2; count of bases not matched to a gene: 9. CDR1 and CDR2 (germline): SNHLY, FYNNEI. This CDR3 contains 15 residues. The chain's CDR3 is CASRASGGPQETQYF. The CDR3 DNA follows: TGTGCCAGCAGAGCCTCGGGAGGCCCTCAAGAGACCCAGTACTTC.

As DNA, the CDR3 is TGTGCCAGCAGTGATCAGGGGGGGGGGGAGGCCCTCTCGGATACGCAGTATTTT. It yields the protein CASSDQGGGEALSDTQYF. This chain joins TRBV25-1 and TRBJ2-3; D could derive from TRBD1 or TRBD2 (7 bases each). In germline, CDR1 is MGHDK, CDR2 SYGVNS. The CDR3 extends over 18 amino acids. Trimming stripped 3 bases from V and 6 bases from J, with 25 bases between.

Only one count was recorded for this clonotype. The V gene is TRBV13, the J gene TRBJ2-7; possible D gene TRBD1, 6 bases. Germline loops: CDR1 PRHDT, CDR2 FYEKMQ (reference sequence). The V gene lost 4 bases and the J gene lost 5 bases, with 21 bases spanning the gap. This CDR3 contains 16 residues. The CDR3 protein is CASSSPNRVRSNEQYF. DNA of the CDR3: TGTGCCAGCAGCTCGCCCAACAGGGTTAGGTCGAACGAGCAGTACTTC. The variable domain in full, completed from reference TRBV13 and TRBJ2-7, reads AAGVIQSPRHLIKEKRETATLKCYPIPRHDTVYWYQQGPGQDPQFLISFYEKMQSDKGSIPDRFSAQQFSDYHSELNMSSLELGDSALYFCASSSPNRVRSNEQYFGPGTRLTVT.

This clonotype was seen repeatedly, ten times or more. This chain uses TRBV12-3 or TRBV12-4 with TRBJ1-4, with 9 bases aligning to TRBD1. The trim removed 4 bases at V and 8 bases at J, leaving 8 bases unmatched. This CDR3 contains 15 residues. The CDR3 region is CASSYYGTGREKLFF. The DNA of the CDR3 is TGTGCCAGCAGTTACTACGGGACAGGGAGGGAAAAACTGTTTTTT.

In its sample, this clonotype was seen many times. The chain carries TRBV20-1 and TRBJ2-1; 10 positions match TRBD2. CDR1 DFQATT and CDR2 SNEGSKA come from the germline V gene (reference sequence). This CDR3 has 15 amino acids. Unmatched junction bases numbered 9, after V lost 4 bases and J lost 6 bases. The CDR3 coding sequence is TGCAGTGCTACAAAGGCGGCTAGCGGGAGCAATGAGCAGTTCTTC. As protein: CSATKAASGSNEQFF.

In this sample, this clonotype turned up many times. This CDR3 is CASSRSGISYEQYF. CDR3 DNA: TGTGCCAGTAGCCGAAGCGGGATCTCCTACGAGCAGTACTTC. The rearrangement uses TRBV19 and TRBJ2-7; TRBD2 agrees at 7 bases. Trimming at V came to 6 bases and at J to 0 bases, leaving 5 bases not matched to a gene. The V gene's germline CDR1 is LNHDA and CDR2 SQIVND (reference sequence). The CDR3 contains 14 residues.

This clonotype turned up a few times. V usage is TRBV20-1 and J usage is TRBJ2-7, with 8 bases matching TRBD1. Trimming at V came to 1 base and at J to 2 bases, leaving 13 bases not matched to a gene. Germline V lookup: CDR1 DFQATT, CDR2 SNEGSKA (reference sequence). The CDR3 has 17 amino acids. This chain's CDR3 is CSARVIGLGQVPYEQYF. The CDR3, as DNA: TGCAGTGCTAGAGTAATAGGTTTGGGACAGGTTCCCTACGAGCAGTACTTC.

The chain employs TRBV10-3 and TRBJ2-4; possible D gene TRBD2, 6 bases. Germline V gene sequence: CDR1 ENHRY, CDR2 SYGVKD. This CDR3 has 16 amino acids. V was trimmed by 3 bases and J by 4 bases, leaving 16 bases between them. For the CDR3, the DNA is TGTGCCATCAGTGACAATCAGGCAGGGACTAAAAACATTCAGTACTTC. This gives the protein CAISDNQAGTKNIQYF.

The rearrangement joins TRBV20-1 to TRBJ2-5; no firm D call. V lost 5 bases and J lost 5, with 12 bases in between. The CDR3 totals 12 residues. Germline V lookup: CDR1 DFQATT, CDR2 SNEGSKA (reference sequence). CDR3 in amino acids: CSAAQFWETQYF. CDR3 bases: TGCAGTGCTGCCCAGTTTTGGGAGACCCAGTACTTC.

The sample holds many counts of this clonotype. The chain combines TRBV14 with TRBJ2-7, with 9 bases identical to TRBD2. Looked up from germline, CDR1 is SGHDN and CDR2 is FVKESK. Unmatched junction bases numbered 9, after V lost 4 bases and J lost 2 bases. CDR3 length equals 16 residues. The CDR3, as DNA: TGTGCCAGCAGCCCTTTAGCGGGAGCCCGTCCCTACGAGCAGTACTTC. It yields the protein CASSPLAGARPYEQYF. The whole variable domain, remainder taken from reference TRBV14 and TRBJ2-7, is EAGVTQFPSHSVIEKGQTVTLRCDPISGHDNLYWYRRVMGKEIKFLLHFVKESKQDESGMPNNRFLAERTGGTYSTLKVQPAELEDSGVYFCASSPLAGARPYEQYFGPGTRLTVT.

V is TRBV3-1 and J is TRBJ1-2; D gene unclear. There are 16 residues in the CDR3. Trimming took 4 bases from V and 4 from J, leaving 19 bases between them. CDR1 and CDR2 from the germline V gene are LGHDT and YNNKEL (reference sequence). Here the CDR3 reads CASSPDPDSFSYGYTF. The CDR3 DNA follows: TGTGCCAGCAGCCCTGATCCCGATAGCTTCAGCTATGGCTACACCTTC.

This clonotype was seen more than once but under ten times. The chain employs TRBV7-6 and TRBJ2-3, with 11 bases matching TRBD2. V shed 2 bases, J shed 1 base, and the junction held 5 bases outside the gene matches. This CDR3 region has 17 residues. Germline CDR1 is SGHVS and CDR2 is FNYEAQ. CDR3 coding DNA: TGTGCCAGCAGCTTAACTTCGACTAGCGGGGGCACAGATACGCAGTATTTT. The encoded protein is CASSLTSTSGGTDTQYF.